This T cell receptor (beta chain) was recovered during a study of cytomegalovirus exposure and HLA in healthy donors. TCRdb's copy holds only in-frame clones and misses some; the assay was immunoSEQ multiplex PCR. The sample gives tens of thousands of clones, 85% of which show up once; roughly 20% is in the top ten. Germline V gene data show CDR1 as SGHDT and CDR2 as YYEEEE. J gave up 3 bases and V 2 bases, and 4 bases lay outside the gene matches. The CDR3 consists of 14 residues. The chain has TRBV5-6 and TRBJ2-5; 7 bases align to TRBD2. Sample: PBMCs. This clonotype was obtained from a man younger than 30 in good health and CMV-seropositive. DNA of the CDR3: TGTGCCAGCAGCTTTTACGCGGGAGAAGAGACCCAGTACTTC. Its translation is CASSFYAGEETQYF.